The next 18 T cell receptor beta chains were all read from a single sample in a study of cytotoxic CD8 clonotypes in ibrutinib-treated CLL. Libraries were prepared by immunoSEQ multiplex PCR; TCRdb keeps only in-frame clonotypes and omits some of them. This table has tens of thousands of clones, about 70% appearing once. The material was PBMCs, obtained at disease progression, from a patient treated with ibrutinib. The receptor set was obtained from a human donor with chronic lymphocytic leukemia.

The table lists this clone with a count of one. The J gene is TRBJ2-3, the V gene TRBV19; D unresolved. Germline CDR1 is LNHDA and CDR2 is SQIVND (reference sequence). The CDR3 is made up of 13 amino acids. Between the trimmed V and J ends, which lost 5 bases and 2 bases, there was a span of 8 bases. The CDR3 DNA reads TGTGCCAGTAGTCCAAGAACCACAGATACGCAGTATTTT. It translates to CASSPRTTDTQYF.

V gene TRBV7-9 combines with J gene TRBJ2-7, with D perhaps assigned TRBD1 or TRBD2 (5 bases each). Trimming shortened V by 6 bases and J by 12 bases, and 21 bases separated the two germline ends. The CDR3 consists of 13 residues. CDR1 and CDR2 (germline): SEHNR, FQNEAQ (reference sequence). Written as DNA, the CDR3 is TGTGCCAGCAGATCCTCCGGGACGCAGCAGTGGTACTTC. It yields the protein CASRSSGTQQWYF.

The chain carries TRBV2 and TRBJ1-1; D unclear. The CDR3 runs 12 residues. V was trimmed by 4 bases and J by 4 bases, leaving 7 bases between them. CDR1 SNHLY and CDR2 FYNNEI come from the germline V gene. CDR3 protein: CASSARVTEAFF. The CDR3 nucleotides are TGTGCCAGCAGTGCTCGCGTCACTGAAGCTTTCTTT. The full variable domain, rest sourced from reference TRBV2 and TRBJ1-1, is EPEVTQTPSHQVTQMGQEVILRCVPISNHLYFYWYRQILGQKVEFLVSFYNNEISEKSEIFDDQFSVERPDGSNFTLKIRSTKLEDSAMYFCASSARVTEAFFGQGTRLTVV.

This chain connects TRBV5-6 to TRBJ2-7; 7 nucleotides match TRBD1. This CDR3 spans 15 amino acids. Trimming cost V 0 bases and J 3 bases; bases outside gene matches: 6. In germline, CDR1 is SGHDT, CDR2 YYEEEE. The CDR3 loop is CASSLVVRGYYEQYF. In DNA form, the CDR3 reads TGTGCCAGCAGCTTGGTGGTCAGGGGGTACTACGAGCAGTACTTC.

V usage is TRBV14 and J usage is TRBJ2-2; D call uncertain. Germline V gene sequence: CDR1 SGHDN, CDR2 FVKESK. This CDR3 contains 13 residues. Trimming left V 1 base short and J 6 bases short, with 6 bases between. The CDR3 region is CASSQVFAGELFF. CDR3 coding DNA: TGTGCCAGCAGCCAAGTTTTTGCCGGGGAGCTGTTTTTT.

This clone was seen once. The chain's CDR3 is CASSSYRGPQAFF. DNA of the CDR3: TGTGCCAGCAGCTCGTACAGGGGCCCACAAGCTTTCTTT. The genes are TRBV11-2 and TRBJ1-1; TRBD1 agrees at 7 bases. This CDR3 spans 13 amino acids. Germline-derived CDR1 and CDR2 are SGHAT and FQNNGV. J lost 9 bases, V lost 4 bases, and 8 bases had no gene match.

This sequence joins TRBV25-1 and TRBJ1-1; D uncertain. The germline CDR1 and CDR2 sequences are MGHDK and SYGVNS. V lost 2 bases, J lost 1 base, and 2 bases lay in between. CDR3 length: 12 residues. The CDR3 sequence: CASSEGNTEAFF. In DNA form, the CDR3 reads TGTGCCAGCAGTGAAGGGAACACTGAAGCTTTCTTT.

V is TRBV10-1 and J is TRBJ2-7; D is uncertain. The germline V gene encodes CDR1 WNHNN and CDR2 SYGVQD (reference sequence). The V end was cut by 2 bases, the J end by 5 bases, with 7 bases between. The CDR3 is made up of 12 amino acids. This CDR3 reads CASSEPGHEQYF. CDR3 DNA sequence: TGCGCCAGCAGTGAGCCCGGCCACGAGCAGTACTTC.

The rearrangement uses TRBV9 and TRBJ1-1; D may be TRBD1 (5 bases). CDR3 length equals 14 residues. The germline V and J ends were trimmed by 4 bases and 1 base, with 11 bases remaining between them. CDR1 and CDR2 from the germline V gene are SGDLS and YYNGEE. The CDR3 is CASSLGDSNTEAFF. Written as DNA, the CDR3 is TGTGCCAGCAGCCTTGGGGACTCGAACACTGAAGCTTTCTTT.

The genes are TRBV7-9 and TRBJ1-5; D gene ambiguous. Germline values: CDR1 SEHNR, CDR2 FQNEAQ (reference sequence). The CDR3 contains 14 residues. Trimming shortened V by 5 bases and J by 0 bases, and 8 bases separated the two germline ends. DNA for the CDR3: TGTGCCAGCAGCCCACGAGATAGCAATCAGCCCCAGCATTTT. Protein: CASSPRDSNQPQHF. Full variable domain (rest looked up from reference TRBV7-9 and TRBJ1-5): DTGVSQNPRHKITKRGQNVTFRCDPISEHNRLYWYRQTLGQGPEFLTYFQNEAQLEKSRLLSDRFSAERPKGSFSTLEIQRTEQGDSAMYLCASSPRDSNQPQHFGDGTRLSIL.

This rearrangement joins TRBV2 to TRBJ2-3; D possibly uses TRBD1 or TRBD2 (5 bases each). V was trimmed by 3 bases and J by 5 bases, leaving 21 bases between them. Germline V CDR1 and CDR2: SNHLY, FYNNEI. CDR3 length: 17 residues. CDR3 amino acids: CASSDGTSGASVDTQYF. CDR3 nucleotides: TGTGCCAGCAGTGATGGGACCTCCGGGGCCTCCGTAGATACGCAGTATTTT.

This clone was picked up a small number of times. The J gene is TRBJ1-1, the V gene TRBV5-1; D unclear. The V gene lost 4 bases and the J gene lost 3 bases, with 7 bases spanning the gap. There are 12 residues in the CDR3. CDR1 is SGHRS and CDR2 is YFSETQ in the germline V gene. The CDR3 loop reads CASSTGYTEAFF. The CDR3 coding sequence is TGCGCCAGCAGCACGGGGTACACTGAAGCTTTCTTT. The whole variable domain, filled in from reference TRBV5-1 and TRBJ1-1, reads KAGVTQTPRYLIKTRGQQVTLSCSPISGHRSVSWYQQTPGQGLQFLFEYFSETQRNKGNFPGRFSGRQFSNSRSEMNVSTLELGDSALYLCASSTGYTEAFFGQGTRLTVV.

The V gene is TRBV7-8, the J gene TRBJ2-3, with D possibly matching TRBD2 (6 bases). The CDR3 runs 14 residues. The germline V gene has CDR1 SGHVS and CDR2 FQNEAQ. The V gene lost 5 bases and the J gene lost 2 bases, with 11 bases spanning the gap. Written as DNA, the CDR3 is TGTGCCAGCAGCCACGGGGGTTCCACAGATACGCAGTATTTT. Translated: CASSHGGSTDTQYF.

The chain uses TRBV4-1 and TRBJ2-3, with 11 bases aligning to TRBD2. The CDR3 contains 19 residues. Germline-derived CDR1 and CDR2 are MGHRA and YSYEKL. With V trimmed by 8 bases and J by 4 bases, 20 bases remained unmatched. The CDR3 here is CASRPGLAAQERSADTQYF. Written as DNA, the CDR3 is TGCGCCAGCCGACCGGGACTAGCGGCCCAAGAACGAAGCGCAGATACGCAGTATTTT.

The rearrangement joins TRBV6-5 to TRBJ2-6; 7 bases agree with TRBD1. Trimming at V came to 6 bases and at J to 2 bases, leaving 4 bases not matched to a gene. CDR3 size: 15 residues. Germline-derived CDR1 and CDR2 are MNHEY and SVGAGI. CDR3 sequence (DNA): TGTGCCAGCAGCCTACAGGGGACTGGGGCCAACGTCCTGACTTTC. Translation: CASSLQGTGANVLTF.

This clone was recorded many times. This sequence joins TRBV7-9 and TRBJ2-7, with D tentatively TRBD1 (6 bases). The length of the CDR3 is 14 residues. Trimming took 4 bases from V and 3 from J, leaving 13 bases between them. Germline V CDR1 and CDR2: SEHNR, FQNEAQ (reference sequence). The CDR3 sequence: CASSSGTRLYEQYF. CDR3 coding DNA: TGTGCCAGCAGCTCCGGGACAAGACTCTACGAGCAGTACTTC.

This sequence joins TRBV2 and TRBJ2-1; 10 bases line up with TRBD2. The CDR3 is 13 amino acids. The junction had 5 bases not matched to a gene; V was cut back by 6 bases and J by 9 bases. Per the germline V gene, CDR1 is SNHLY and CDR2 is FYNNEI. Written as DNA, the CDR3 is TGTGCCAGCAGCCCCATAGCGGGGGGTGAGCAGTTCTTC. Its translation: CASSPIAGGEQFF.

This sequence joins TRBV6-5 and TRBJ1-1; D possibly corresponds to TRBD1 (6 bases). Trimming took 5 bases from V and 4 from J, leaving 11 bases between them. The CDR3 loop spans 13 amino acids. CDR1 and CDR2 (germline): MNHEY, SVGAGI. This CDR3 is CASSRTAGTEAFF. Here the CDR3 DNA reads TGTGCCAGCAGTCGGACAGCTGGCACTGAAGCTTTCTTT.